This T cell receptor beta chain was captured by sequencing in a study of STAT3 mutations in large granular lymphocyte leukemia. Study in general: Among longitudinally sequenced T-LGLL patients, roughly half had canonical activating STAT3 mutations detected. Study-wide points: Every T-LGLL patient had at least one immunodominant TCRbeta clonotype.

A remark on this clone: Antigen unknown.

V lost 5 bases and J 4 bases, leaving 8 bases between the germline ends. CDR1 and CDR2 from the germline V gene are SGHTS and YDEGEE. There are 12 residues in the CDR3. Average productive template count per sample was roughly 40,000. Assay used: immunoSEQ multiplex PCR; TCRdb lists only in-frame clones, some missing. The sample shows around 10,000 clones, approximately 90% of them seen only once. This chain connects TRBV5-8 to TRBJ2-3; D is unresolved. Input material: peripheral blood mononuclear cells. The clonotype comes from a man between 60 and 75 years old with T-cell large granular lymphocyte leukemia. Some clones in this sample may be carry-over from other donors' samples. The CDR3 region is CASRVAADTQYF. CDR3 nucleotides: TGTGCCAGCAGGGTAGCAGCAGATACGCAGTATTTT. Full variable domain (missing parts from reference TRBV5-8 and TRBJ2-3): EAGVTQSPTHLIKTRGQQATLRCSPISGHTSVYWYQQALGLGLQFLLWYDEGEERNRGNFPPRFSGRQFPNYSSELNVNALELEDSALYLCASRVAADTQYFGPGTRLTVL.